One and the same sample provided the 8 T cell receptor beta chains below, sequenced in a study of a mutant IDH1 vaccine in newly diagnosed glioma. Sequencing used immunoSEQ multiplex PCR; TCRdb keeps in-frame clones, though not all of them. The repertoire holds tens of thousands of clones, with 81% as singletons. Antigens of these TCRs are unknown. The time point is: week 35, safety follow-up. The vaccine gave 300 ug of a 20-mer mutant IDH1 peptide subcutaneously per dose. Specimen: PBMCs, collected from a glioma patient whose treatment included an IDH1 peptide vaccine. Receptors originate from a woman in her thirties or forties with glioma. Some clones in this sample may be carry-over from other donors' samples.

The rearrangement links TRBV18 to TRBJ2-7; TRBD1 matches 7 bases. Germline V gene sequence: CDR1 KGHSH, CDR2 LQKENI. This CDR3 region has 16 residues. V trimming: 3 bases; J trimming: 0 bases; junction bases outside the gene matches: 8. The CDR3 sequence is CASSPGQNMFSYEQYF. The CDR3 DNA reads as TGTGCCAGCTCACCGGGACAGAACATGTTCTCCTACGAGCAGTACTTC.

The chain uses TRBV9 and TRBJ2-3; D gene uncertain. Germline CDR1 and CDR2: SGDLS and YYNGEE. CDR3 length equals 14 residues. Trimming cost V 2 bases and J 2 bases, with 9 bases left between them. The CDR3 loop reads CASSVFTDTDTQYF. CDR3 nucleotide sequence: TGTGCCAGCAGCGTTTTTACAGACACAGATACGCAGTATTTT.

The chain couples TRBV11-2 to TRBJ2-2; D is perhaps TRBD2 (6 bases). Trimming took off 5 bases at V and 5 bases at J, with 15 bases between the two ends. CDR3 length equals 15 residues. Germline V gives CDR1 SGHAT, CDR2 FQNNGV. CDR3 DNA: TGTGCCAGCAGCACCCAGATGGGGAGGACCGGGGAGCTGTTTTTT. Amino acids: CASSTQMGRTGELFF.

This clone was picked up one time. CDR3 in amino acids: CASSPGTGVRPEVEQYF. The CDR3 DNA reads TGTGCCAGTAGTCCGGGGACAGGGGTGAGGCCAGAGGTGGAGCAGTACTTC. The rearrangement uses TRBV19 and TRBJ2-7; TRBD1 agrees at 10 bases. Germline V gene sequence: CDR1 LNHDA, CDR2 SQIVND (reference sequence). V shed 5 bases, J shed 7 bases, and the junction held 17 bases outside the gene matches. The CDR3 extends over 17 amino acids.

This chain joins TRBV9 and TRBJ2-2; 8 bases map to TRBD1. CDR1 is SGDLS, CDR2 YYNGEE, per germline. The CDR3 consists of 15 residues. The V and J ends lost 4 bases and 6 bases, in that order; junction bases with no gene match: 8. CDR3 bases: TGTGCCAGCAGCTTCCAGGGGGCGTCACCCGGGGAGCTGTTTTTT. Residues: CASSFQGASPGELFF.

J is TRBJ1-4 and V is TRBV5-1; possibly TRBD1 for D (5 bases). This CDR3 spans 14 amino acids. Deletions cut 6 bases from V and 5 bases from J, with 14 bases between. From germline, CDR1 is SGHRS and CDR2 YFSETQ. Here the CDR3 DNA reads TGCGCCAGCACGGACGGGGGTTGGAATGAAAAACTGTTTTTT. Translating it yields CASTDGGWNEKLFF.

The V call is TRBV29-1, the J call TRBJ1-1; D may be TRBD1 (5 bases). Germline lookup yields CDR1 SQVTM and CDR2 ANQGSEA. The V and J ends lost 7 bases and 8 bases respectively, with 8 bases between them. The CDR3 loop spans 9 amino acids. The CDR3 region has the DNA TGCAGCGACGGACACGAAGCTTTCTTT. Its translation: CSDGHEAFF.

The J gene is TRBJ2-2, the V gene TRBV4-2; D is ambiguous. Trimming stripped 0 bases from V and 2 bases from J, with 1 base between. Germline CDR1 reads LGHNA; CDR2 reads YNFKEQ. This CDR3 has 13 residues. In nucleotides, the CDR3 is TGTGCCAGCAGCCAAGAAAACACCGGGGAGCTGTTTTTT. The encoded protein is CASSQENTGELFF.